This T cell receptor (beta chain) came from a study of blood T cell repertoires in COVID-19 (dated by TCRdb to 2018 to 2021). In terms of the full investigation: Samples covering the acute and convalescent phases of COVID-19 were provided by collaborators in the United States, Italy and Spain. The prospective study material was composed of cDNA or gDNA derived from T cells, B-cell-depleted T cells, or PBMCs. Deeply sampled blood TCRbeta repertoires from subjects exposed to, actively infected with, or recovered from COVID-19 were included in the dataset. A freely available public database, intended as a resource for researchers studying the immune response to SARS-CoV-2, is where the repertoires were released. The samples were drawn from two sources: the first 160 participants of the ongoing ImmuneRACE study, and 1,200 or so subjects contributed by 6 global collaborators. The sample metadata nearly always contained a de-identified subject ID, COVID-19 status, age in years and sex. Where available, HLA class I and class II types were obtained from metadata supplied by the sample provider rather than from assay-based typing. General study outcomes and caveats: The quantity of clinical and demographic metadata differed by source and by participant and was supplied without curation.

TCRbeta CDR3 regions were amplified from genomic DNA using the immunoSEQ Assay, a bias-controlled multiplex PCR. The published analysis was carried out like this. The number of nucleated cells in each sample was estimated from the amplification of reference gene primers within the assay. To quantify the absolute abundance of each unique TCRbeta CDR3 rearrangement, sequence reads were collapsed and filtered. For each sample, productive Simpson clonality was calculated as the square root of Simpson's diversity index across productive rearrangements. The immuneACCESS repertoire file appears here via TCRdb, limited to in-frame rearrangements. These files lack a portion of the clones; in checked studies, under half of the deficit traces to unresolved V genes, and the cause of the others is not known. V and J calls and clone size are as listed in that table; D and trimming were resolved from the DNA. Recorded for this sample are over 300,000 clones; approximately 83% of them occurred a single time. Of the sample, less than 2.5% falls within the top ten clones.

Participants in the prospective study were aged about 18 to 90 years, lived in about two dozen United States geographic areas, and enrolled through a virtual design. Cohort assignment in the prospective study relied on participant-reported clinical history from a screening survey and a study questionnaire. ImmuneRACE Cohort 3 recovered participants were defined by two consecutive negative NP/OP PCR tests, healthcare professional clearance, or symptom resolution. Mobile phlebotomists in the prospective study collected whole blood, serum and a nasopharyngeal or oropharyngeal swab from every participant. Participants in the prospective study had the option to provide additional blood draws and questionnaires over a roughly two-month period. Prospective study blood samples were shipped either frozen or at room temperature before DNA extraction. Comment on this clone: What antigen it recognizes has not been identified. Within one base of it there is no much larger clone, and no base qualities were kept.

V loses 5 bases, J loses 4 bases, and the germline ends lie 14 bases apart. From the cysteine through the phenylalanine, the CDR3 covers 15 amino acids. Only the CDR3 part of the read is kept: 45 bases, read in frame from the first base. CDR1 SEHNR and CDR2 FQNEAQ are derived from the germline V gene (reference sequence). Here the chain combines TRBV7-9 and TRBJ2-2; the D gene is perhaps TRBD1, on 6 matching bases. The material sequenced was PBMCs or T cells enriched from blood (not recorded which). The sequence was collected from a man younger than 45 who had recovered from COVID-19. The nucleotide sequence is TGTGCCAGCAGCGGCACGACAGGTACCACCGGGGAGCTGTTTTTT. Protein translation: CASSGTTGTTGELFF.